This TCR beta chain was observed in a study of Ad26.COV2.S vaccination and SARS-CoV-2 variants. About the study: Participants got Ad26.COV2.S intramuscularly, once or twice 56 days apart. The study's findings and limits: Reported findings describe substantial breadth in spike-specific CD8+ and CD4+ T cell responses following vaccination. While placebo recipients had lower spike-specific TCR breadth, vaccine recipients had more. Analyses of TCR breadth and depth may have underestimated total T cell responses.

This sample's treatment: some 19 received Ad26.COV2.S at low or high dose, single or two shots; about five received placebo; per-sample allocation not given. Specimens were obtained on day 63 following the first vaccine or placebo injection. Clones were sequenced by immunoSEQ multiplex PCR, and TCRdb holds only the in-frame ones, with some missing. The repertoire has roughly 240,000 clones, around 89% of them found once; the top ten carry roughly a tenth. Details on this clone: Its target is unknown.

The germline V gene has CDR1 SGDLS and CDR2 YYNGEE. CDR3 size: 14 residues. With 0 bases clipped from V and 8 bases from J, the junction kept 3 bases outside the gene matches. The source was peripheral blood, collected in a trial of Ad26.COV2.S vaccine versus placebo. The sequence was obtained from a person between 18 and 65 years old who received the Ad26.COV2.S COVID-19 vaccine or a placebo. The rearrangement uses TRBV9 and TRBJ2-5; 11 bases line up with TRBD2. The DNA for the CDR3 is TGTGCCAGCAGCGTAGATACTAGCGGGGGAACCCAGTACTTC. Protein: CASSVDTSGGTQYF.